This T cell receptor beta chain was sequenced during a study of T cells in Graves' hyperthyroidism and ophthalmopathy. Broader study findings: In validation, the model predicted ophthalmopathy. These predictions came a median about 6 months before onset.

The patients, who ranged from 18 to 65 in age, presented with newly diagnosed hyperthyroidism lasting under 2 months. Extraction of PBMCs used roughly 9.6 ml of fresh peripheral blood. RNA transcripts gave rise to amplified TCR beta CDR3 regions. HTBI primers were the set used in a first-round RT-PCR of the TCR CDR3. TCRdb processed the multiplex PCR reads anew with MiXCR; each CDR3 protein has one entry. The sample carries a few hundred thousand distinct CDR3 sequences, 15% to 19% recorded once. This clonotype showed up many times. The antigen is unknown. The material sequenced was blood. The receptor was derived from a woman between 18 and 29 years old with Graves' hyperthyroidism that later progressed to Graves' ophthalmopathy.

The CDR3: CASSAGIFQETQYF. CDR3 DNA sequence: TGTGCCAGCAGCGCCGGGATTTTCCAAGAGACCCAGTACTTC. The rearrangement links TRBV2 to TRBJ2-5, with a tentative D call TRBD2 (5 bases). Germline V gene data show CDR1 as SNHLY and CDR2 as FYNNEI. V was shortened by 6 bases and J by 1 base, with 12 bases between the two germline ends. The CDR3 loop spans 14 amino acids.